The entry that follows covers one T cell receptor (beta chain) sequence. The source of the sample is a study of blood T cell repertoires in COVID-19. Turning to the study itself: The United States, Italy and Spain were the sources of the acute and convalescent COVID-19 samples. T cells, B-cell-depleted T cells, or PBMCs provided the cDNA or gDNA that served as material.

The germline V gene encodes CDR1 LNHDA and CDR2 SQIVND (reference sequence). There are 15 residues in the CDR3. The V segment lost 5 bases and the J segment 5 bases; nucleotides outside the gene matches: 9. In the original analysis: Using reference gene primer amplification, nucleated cell counts were estimated. The protocol was immunoSEQ multiplex PCR, while the TCRdb copy is restricted to in-frame clones and leaves out a portion. That table gives V, J and clone size, and the DNA gave D and trimming. The top ten hold 8.2% of the sample, which has fewer than 250,000 clones, around four fifths seen once.

Sequencing was performed on peripheral blood. This clonotype was obtained from a woman aged 45-65 years with acute or convalescent COVID-19. The V call is TRBV19, the J call TRBJ1-2; TRBD1 matches at 9 bases. The CDR3 DNA follows: TGTGCCAGTAGTTTCCGACCCGGGACAGGGTATGGCTACACCTTC. This sequence encodes CASSFRPGTGYGYTF.